This T cell receptor (beta chain) stems from a study of blood T cell repertoires in COVID-19. Study-wide context: Acute and convalescent COVID-19 samples came from the United States, Italy and Spain.

The CDR3 totals 16 residues. Germline V gene lookup returns CDR1 SGHAT and CDR2 FQNNGV. The ends were cut back, 0 bases at V and 2 bases at J, with 11 bases in the middle. Study processing details: For nucleated cells, counts were estimated from reference gene primer amplification. Some clones are missing from TCRdb's copy, which holds only in-frame ones; the method was immunoSEQ multiplex PCR. V and J calls and clone size are copied from that table; D and trimming were computed from the DNA. Here the sample spans 50,000 or so clones, 80% to 90% being singletons. The chain couples TRBV11-2 to TRBJ2-1, with D tentatively TRBD2 (7 bases). The sequence was obtained from a woman aged 60-75 years with acute or convalescent COVID-19. The sample was peripheral blood. DNA of the CDR3: TGTGCCAGCAGCTTAGAAAGGGGGAGGGCCTACAATGAGCAGTTCTTC. Protein: CASSLERGRAYNEQFF.